Listed below are T cell receptor beta chains from one sample, sequenced in a study of PD-L1 blockade in urothelial cancer. Sequencing used immunoSEQ multiplex PCR; TCRdb keeps in-frame clones, though not all of them. The sample yields tens of thousands of clones, roughly four fifths seen once. Sample: PBMCs, taken around atezolizumab (anti-PD-L1) treatment. Every receptor here comes from a man between 60 and 75 years old with urothelial cancer. Each CDR3 is given with its conserved first and last residue. A D gene is named only where the DNA matches it firmly. The size entry is marked missing in some rows and otherwise reads once, few, many or a size class.

D gene | J gene | V gene | clone size | CDR3 DNA | CDR3 protein
- | TRBJ2-1 | TRBV19 | - | TGTGCCAGTAGTATAGATGGTCCAGGACACCCGGTCTTC | CASSIDGPGHPVF
TRBD1 | TRBJ2-4 | TRBV6-1 | few | TGTGCCAGCGCATCACAGGGGAACATTCAGTACTTC | CASASQGNIQYF
- | TRBJ2-1 | TRBV10-2 | once | TGCGCCAGCAGTGGAAGGGGCAGGGGTAGCAATGAGCAGTTCTTC | CASSGRGRGSNEQFF
- | TRBJ2-7 | TRBV21-1 | - | TGTGCCAGCAGCAAAGCCGGGACAGGGGCTTACGAGCAGTACTTC | CASSKAGTGAYEQYF
- | TRBJ2-7 | TRBV21-1 | - | TGTGCCAGCAGTACAGGGGTCGAGCAGTACTTC | CASSTGVEQYF
TRBD1 | TRBJ2-6 | TRBV7-9 | - | TGTGCCAGCAGCCCAGACAGGGCGATCTCTGGGGCCAACGTCCTGACTTTC | CASSPDRAISGANVLTF
TRBD2 | TRBJ2-7 | TRBV2 | - | TGTGCCAGCAGGATAACTAGCGGCCTTCCCTACGAGCAGTACTTC | CASRITSGLPYEQYF
- | TRBJ1-3 | TRBV21-1 | - | TGTGCCAGCAGCAAAAAGGTCGGGGGACAGGGGGCATTCGGAAACACCATATATTTT | CASSKKVGGQGAFGNTIYF
- | TRBJ1-5 | TRBV19 | - | TGTGCCTCCACTTGGGGGCAGGGGCCGGATCAGCCCCAGCATTTT | CASTWGQGPDQPQHF
TRBD2 | TRBJ2-7 | TRBV5-1 | once | TGCGCCAGCAGCCTAAAAGCGGGGGCGTTCTCCTACGAGCAGTACTTC | CASSLKAGAFSYEQYF
- | TRBJ2-1 | TRBV27 | - | TGTGCCAGCAGTGCCCGGGACTCTACCTACAATGAGCAGTTCTTC | CASSARDSTYNEQFF
- | TRBJ1-1 | TRBV6-1 | - | TGTGCCAGCGCAGGGGTGGCGAACACTGAAGCTTTCTTT | CASAGVANTEAFF
- | TRBJ1-2 | TRBV6-5 | - | TGTGCCAGCAGGTCTGACGGGACAACTAACTATGGCTACACCTTC | CASRSDGTTNYGYTF
TRBD2 | TRBJ2-5 | TRBV20-1 | - | TGCAGTGCCCGGGGGAGGGGGACCCAGTACTTC | CSARGRGTQYF
- | TRBJ1-6 | TRBV4-1 | few | TGCGCCAGCAGCCAAGAGTCAGGGTATAATTCACCCCTCCACTTT | CASSQESGYNSPLHF
TRBD1 | TRBJ1-2 | TRBV27 | - | TGTGCCAGCAGTACAAGACAGGGGAACTATGGCTACACCTTC | CASSTRQGNYGYTF
TRBD2 | TRBJ2-3 | TRBV6-6 | - | TGTGCCAGCAGTTACTCTTCGGGGGGGCGGACAGATACGCAGTATTTT | CASSYSSGGRTDTQYF
TRBD2 | TRBJ2-1 | TRBV29-1 | few | TGCAGCGTTGGGACCTGGGAGGGGATCTCCTACAATGAGCAGTTCTTC | CSVGTWEGISYNEQFF
- | TRBJ1-4 | TRBV4-1 | - | TGCGCCAGCAGCCAAGAGCCGGCGGGGGGGGCGAATGAAAAACTGTTTTTT | CASSQEPAGGANEKLFF
- | TRBJ1-1 | TRBV30 | few | TGTGCCTGGACTTTAGTAGGGGCGAGCACTGAAGCTTTCTTT | CAWTLVGASTEAFF
- | TRBJ2-1 | TRBV2 | - | TGTGCCAGCAGTGACAGTGGACTCCGGAATGAGCAGTTCTTC | CASSDSGLRNEQFF
TRBD2 | TRBJ2-3 | TRBV7-6 | - | TGTGCCAGCAGCTTACTAGCGGGGCCTATCACAGATACGCAGTATTTT | CASSLLAGPITDTQYF
TRBD2 | TRBJ2-7 | TRBV18 | - | TGTGCCAGCTCACCAAGGGCTAGCGGGTCCAACGAGCAGTACTTC | CASSPRASGSNEQYF
TRBD2 | TRBJ2-7 | TRBV28 | - | TGTGCCAGCAGTTTCGACCGGGGGGCCTACGAGCAGTACTTC | CASSFDRGAYEQYF
TRBD1 | TRBJ2-5 | TRBV18 | - | TGTGCCAGCTCACCCCGGACAGGGGACACCCAAGAGACCCAGTACTTC | CASSPRTGDTQETQYF
- | TRBJ1-6 | TRBV5-4 | - | TGTGCCAGCAGCTCCGGACAGAATAATTCACCCCTCCACTTT | CASSSGQNNSPLHF
- | TRBJ1-2 | TRBV6-4 | - | TGTGCCAGCAGTGACCCGAGGAAGGCCCATGGCTACACCTTC | CASSDPRKAHGYTF
- | TRBJ1-6 | TRBV15 | - | TGTGCCACCAGCAGAGATCGAGGGATGAGTAATTCACCCCTCCACTTT | CATSRDRGMSNSPLHF
TRBD1 | TRBJ1-2 | TRBV29-1 | once | TGCAGCGTTGAAAGGGGGCGCTTCGGTGGCTACACCTTC | CSVERGRFGGYTF
- | TRBJ2-5 | TRBV9 | - | TGTGCCAGCGACAGGGAAGGGGGGCAAGAGACCCAGTACTTC | CASDREGGQETQYF
- | TRBJ2-7 | TRBV28 | - | TGTGCCAGCAGGGGGGATTTGGAGGGGTACGAGCAGTACTTC | CASRGDLEGYEQYF
- | TRBJ2-1 | TRBV4-1 | - | TGCGCCAGCAGCCAAGTAGATGTATTATCCTACAATGAGCAGTTCTTC | CASSQVDVLSYNEQFF
TRBD1 | TRBJ2-7 | TRBV30 | - | TGTGCCTGGAGTTGGCAAAGGGGGCTAGAAGAGCAGTACTTC | CAWSWQRGLEEQYF
TRBD1 | TRBJ1-1 | TRBV5-1 | - | TGCGCCAGCTCAGGGGGCCGAGGGGAGACTGAAGCTTTCTTT | CASSGGRGETEAFF
TRBD1 | TRBJ1-2 | TRBV18 | - | TGTGCCAGCTCACTGGACCGGGACAGGGCCTATGGCTACACCTTC | CASSLDRDRAYGYTF
- | TRBJ2-1 | TRBV19 | - | TGTGCCAGTAGTATAAGCGGCCATGAGCAGTTCTTC | CASSISGHEQFF
- | TRBJ2-7 | TRBV7-3 | - | TGTGCCAGCAGCTTAAACCCTAGAGACGAGCAGTACTTC | CASSLNPRDEQYF
- | TRBJ1-1 | TRBV4-1 | once | TGCGCCAGCAGCCCCTTCGACGGGGTTAGGGACACTGAAGCTTTCTTT | CASSPFDGVRDTEAFF
TRBD1 | TRBJ2-7 | TRBV9 | - | TGTGCCAGCAGCGCGAGGGACAGACTCGGCGAGCAGTACTTC | CASSARDRLGEQYF
TRBD1 | TRBJ2-7 | TRBV5-5 | once | TGTGCCAGCAGCTTGGAGTTAAGGACAGGGGCCTACGAGCAGTACTTC | CASSLELRTGAYEQYF
- | TRBJ1-2 | TRBV14 | - | TGTGCCAGCAGCCAAGATAGGAGTAACTATGGCTACACCTTC | CASSQDRSNYGYTF
- | TRBJ2-5 | TRBV5-4 | - | TGTGCCAGCAGCGTTCGACTTCGAGAGACCCAGTACTTC | CASSVRLRETQYF
- | TRBJ2-5 | TRBV19 | few | TGTGCCAGTAGTGGGGACTCGGAGGAGACCCAGTACTTC | CASSGDSEETQYF
TRBD1 | TRBJ2-7 | TRBV11-2 | - | TGTGCCAGCAGCCGTAGGGGGACAGCATACGAGCAGTACTTC | CASSRRGTAYEQYF
TRBD1 | TRBJ2-7 | TRBV28 | - | TGTGCCAGCAGTAGGGACAGATACGAGCAGTACTTC | CASSRDRYEQYF
- | TRBJ1-3 | TRBV30 | - | TGTGCCTGCCTCAGTGCTGGAAACACCATATATTTT | CACLSAGNTIYF
TRBD2 | TRBJ2-1 | TRBV6-5 | - | TGTGCCAGCAGCCCCGGGACTAGAAACAATGAGCAGTTCTTC | CASSPGTRNNEQFF
- | TRBJ2-1 | TRBV28 | - | TGTGCCAGCAGTTCCCCCGTGACAGATTACAATGAGCAGTTCTTC | CASSSPVTDYNEQFF
- | TRBJ1-5 | TRBV6-1 | - | TGTGCCAGCAGTGGGACAAATAGCAATCAGCCCCAGCATTTT | CASSGTNSNQPQHF